These 32 T cell receptor beta chains share one sample of origin, sequenced in a study of T-cell memory formation after mild COVID-19. One entry per CDR3 protein results from TCRdb running MiXCR on the 5' RACE reads. Among fewer than 550,000 distinct CDR3 sequences listed, around 20% were seen once. Specimen: PBMCs or a T cell subset sorted from them (not recorded which). These receptor sequences come from an adult woman who had mild COVID-19 (a few samples of this study predate the infection). Cell type and time point are not known.

The chain is built from TRBV5-1 and TRBJ2-1; 8 positions match TRBD2. V lost 0 bases and J lost 5; bases outside the gene matches: 1. The CDR3 spans 14 residues. Per germline, CDR1 SGHRS and CDR2 YFSETQ. In DNA, the CDR3 is TGCGCCAGCAGCTTGGTAGCGGGGAACAATGAGCAGTTCTTC. This gives the protein CASSLVAGNNEQFF.

This clonotype has a handful of counts. The chain combines TRBV6-1 with TRBJ1-1; D call uncertain. The germline V gene encodes CDR1 MNHNS and CDR2 SASEGT. Trimming pared 4 bases from V and 0 bases from J, leaving 12 bases between. This CDR3 has 15 amino acids. Here the CDR3 reads CASSADQIMNTEAFF. As DNA, the CDR3 is TGTGCCAGCAGTGCGGATCAAATCATGAACACTGAAGCTTTCTTT.

This clonotype was detected only a few times. The chain carries TRBV13 and TRBJ1-1; D not certain. V was cut by 8 bases and J by 7 bases, with 14 bases left in between. This CDR3 spans 12 amino acids. In germline, CDR1 is PRHDT, CDR2 FYEKMQ (reference sequence). CDR3 sequence: CASRIDGGEAFF. The CDR3 DNA follows: TGTGCCAGCCGTATTGACGGCGGTGAAGCTTTCTTT. The whole variable domain, filled in from reference TRBV13 and TRBJ1-1, reads AAGVIQSPRHLIKEKRETATLKCYPIPRHDTVYWYQQGPGQDPQFLISFYEKMQSDKGSIPDRFSAQQFSDYHSELNMSSLELGDSALYFCASRIDGGEAFFGQGTRLTVV.

The chain recombines TRBV5-1 with TRBJ1-5; D perhaps matches TRBD1 (6 bases). V was cut by 5 bases and J by 0 bases, with 12 bases left in between. Germline V CDR1 and CDR2: SGHRS, YFSETQ. The CDR3 has 15 amino acids. This CDR3 reads CASRRDTASNQPQHF. The CDR3 DNA sequence: TGCGCCAGCAGGAGGGACACCGCTAGCAATCAGCCCCAGCATTTT.

The rearrangement joins TRBV4-2 to TRBJ2-7, with 12 nucleotides matching TRBD2. V trimming: 4 bases; J trimming: 2 bases; junction bases outside the gene matches: 6. The CDR3 sequence is 16 residues long. Looked up from germline, CDR1 is LGHNA and CDR2 is YNFKEQ. The CDR3 spells CASSLSSGRATYEQYF. CDR3 sequence (DNA): TGTGCCAGCAGCCTCTCTAGCGGGAGGGCCACCTACGAGCAGTACTTC.

The chain combines TRBV28 with TRBJ2-6, with D perhaps matching TRBD1 (6 bases). Germline V lookup: CDR1 MDHEN, CDR2 SYDVKM. V lost 6 bases and J 0 bases, leaving 21 bases between the germline ends. The CDR3 runs 19 residues. The CDR3 DNA follows: TGTGCCAGCAGCCAAAGCCGGGACACTTTTTCCTCTGGGGCCAACGTCCTGACTTTC. Protein: CASSQSRDTFSSGANVLTF.

The chain is built from TRBV29-1 and TRBJ2-1, with 10 bases lining up with TRBD1. The V gene end was trimmed by 5 bases and the J gene end by 8 bases; junction bases not matched to a gene: 9. CDR1 SQVTM and CDR2 ANQGSEA come from the germline V gene. The length of the CDR3 is 14 residues. As DNA, the CDR3 is TGCAGCGTTAAACCGGGGACAGGGGTCGATGAGCAGTTCTTC. It encodes CSVKPGTGVDEQFF.

The chain is built from TRBV6-2 or TRBV6-3 and TRBJ1-1, with 10 bases aligning to TRBD1. This CDR3 has 13 amino acids. The trim removed 6 bases at V and 5 bases at J, leaving 3 bases unmatched. The V gene's germline CDR1 is MNHEY and CDR2 SVGEGT. CDR3 nucleotides: TGTGCCAGCAGGCGGACAGGGGGGACTGAAGCTTTCTTT. It is translated as CASRRTGGTEAFF.

This clonotype was observed a few times. The rearrangement joins TRBV5-1 to TRBJ2-1; the match to TRBD2 covers 9 bases. This CDR3 has 18 residues. V was clipped by 3 bases and J by 7 bases; unmatched bases: 17. Germline values: CDR1 SGHRS, CDR2 YFSETQ. The CDR3: CASSSPLLAGESYNEQFF. The CDR3 nucleotides read TGCGCCAGCAGCTCACCCTTATTAGCGGGGGAGTCTTATAATGAGCAGTTCTTC.

J is TRBJ2-1 and V is TRBV15; D may be TRBD1 (6 bases). Germline loops: CDR1 LNHNV, CDR2 YYDKDF (reference sequence). The ends were cut back, 3 bases at V and 7 bases at J, with 7 bases in the middle. The CDR3 length is 12 residues. The CDR3 region is CATSRRGNEQFF. In DNA form, the CDR3 reads TGTGCCACCAGCAGGAGGGGGAATGAGCAGTTCTTC.

This clonotype appeared a few times. This sequence joins TRBV7-6 and TRBJ2-1, with D tentatively TRBD2 (6 bases). Trimming took off 7 bases at V and 3 bases at J, with 13 bases between the two ends. This CDR3 region has 14 residues. The germline gives CDR1 SGHVS, CDR2 FNYEAQ. CDR3 bases: TGTGCCAGCACCACTCGGGGGTACTACAATGAGCAGTTCTTC. Amino acids: CASTTRGYYNEQFF.

This clonotype was found many times. This chain joins TRBV12-3 or TRBV12-4 and TRBJ2-3; D could derive from TRBD1 or TRBD2 (6 bases each). Trimming removed 4 bases at V and 3 bases at J, with 11 bases between. CDR3 length equals 14 residues. The CDR3 is CASSSTGRTDTQYF. The CDR3, as DNA: TGTGCCAGCAGTTCTACAGGGAGGACAGATACGCAGTATTTT.

This sequence joins TRBV6-5 and TRBJ1-1; possibly TRBD1 for D (5 bases). The ends were cut back, 2 bases at V and 5 bases at J, with 12 bases in the middle. Per the germline V gene, CDR1 is MNHEY and CDR2 is SVGAGI. The CDR3 spans 14 residues. Here the CDR3 reads CASSYGPGSTEAFF. The CDR3 coding sequence is TGTGCCAGCAGTTACGGGCCAGGGAGTACTGAAGCTTTCTTT.

This chain uses TRBV5-1 with TRBJ1-1; the D gene is possibly TRBD1 (5 bases). Germline values: CDR1 SGHRS, CDR2 YFSETQ. The CDR3 is 14 amino acids. The CDR3: CISSFWGTNTEAFF. The CDR3 DNA reads TGCATCAGCAGCTTTTGGGGGACTAACACTGAAGCTTTCTTT.

This clonotype showed up just a few times. The chain uses TRBV12-3 or TRBV12-4 and TRBJ1-5; TRBD1 aligns across 10 bases. The CDR3 covers 14 residues. V trimming: 6 bases; J trimming: 8 bases; junction bases outside the gene matches: 7. The CDR3 reads CASSLGTGAEPQHF. CDR3 sequence (DNA): TGTGCCAGCAGCCTCGGGACAGGGGCTGAGCCCCAGCATTTT.

This clonotype appeared a few times. The V call is TRBV12-3 or TRBV12-4, the J call TRBJ2-2; D gene unclear. V shed 3 bases and J shed 0 bases, with 11 bases lying between them. The CDR3 sequence is 16 residues long. The CDR3 nucleotides read TGTGCCAGCAGTTTTGGTCTTCTCGCGAACACCGGGGAGCTGTTTTTT. Protein sequence: CASSFGLLANTGELFF.

This clonotype was seen a few times. The rearrangement joins TRBV6-5 to TRBJ2-7, with 8 positions matching TRBD1. The germline V gene encodes CDR1 MNHEY and CDR2 SVGAGI. V lost 6 bases, J lost 4 bases, and 14 bases stayed unmatched. This CDR3 region has 16 residues. CDR3 loop: CASSPSDRALMYEQYF. The CDR3 nucleotides read TGTGCCAGCAGCCCTTCGGACAGGGCCCTAATGTACGAGCAGTACTTC.

This clonotype was picked up a small number of times. The chain links TRBV9 to TRBJ2-3, with a tentative D call TRBD2 (5 bases). The CDR3 length is 14 residues. V shed 0 bases and J shed 10 bases, with 15 bases lying between them. The germline V gene has CDR1 SGDLS and CDR2 YYNGEE. The CDR3 protein is CASSVESGFKPQYF. The CDR3 DNA is TGTGCCAGCAGCGTAGAGTCGGGGTTTAAGCCGCAGTATTTT.

The table lists this clonotype with a few counts. This chain joins TRBV4-2 and TRBJ2-7; 7 bases map to TRBD1. V was clipped by 3 bases and J by 0 bases; unmatched bases: 11. The CDR3 spans 17 residues. From germline, CDR1 is LGHNA and CDR2 YNFKEQ. The CDR3 DNA follows: TGTGCCAGCAGCCACTCAGGGGGACCGGACAGCTCCTACGAGCAGTACTTC. It yields the protein CASSHSGGPDSSYEQYF.

The rearrangement joins TRBV20-1 to TRBJ1-1; D is perhaps TRBD1 (6 bases). Germline CDR1 reads DFQATT; CDR2 reads SNEGSKA (reference sequence). This CDR3 region has 13 residues. V lost 2 bases to trimming and J lost 2 bases, with 9 bases between them. CDR3 DNA: TGCAGTGCTAGACCCAGGGGAAACACTGAAGCTTTCTTT. Translation gives CSARPRGNTEAFF.

This clonotype was found a few times. The V call is TRBV7-2, the J call TRBJ2-1, with 8 bases lining up with TRBD1. Germline-derived CDR1 and CDR2 are SGHTA and FQGNSA. After removal of 5 bases from V and 4 bases from J, the junction contained 10 bases not matched to a gene. The CDR3 extends over 16 amino acids. CDR3 bases: TGTGCCAGCAGCGGACCCGGGACAGGAGCTTACAATGAGCAGTTCTTC. This sequence encodes CASSGPGTGAYNEQFF.

This clonotype appeared a few times. Here the CDR3 reads CASKGQVKEVYTF. CDR3 nucleotides: TGTGCCAGTAAGGGACAGGTGAAGGAGGTCTACACCTTC. The gene calls are TRBV19 and TRBJ1-2; 8 bases fit TRBD1. V shed 7 bases and J 10 bases; nucleotides not matched to a gene: 11. The CDR3 is 13 amino acids. The germline CDR1 and CDR2 sequences are LNHDA and SQIVND (reference sequence).

Only a few counts were recorded for this clonotype. The gene calls are TRBV4-3 and TRBJ1-1, with TRBD1 matching 11 bases. The ends lost 2 bases at V and 3 bases at J; junction bases unmatched: 2. CDR3 size: 15 residues. Per germline, CDR1 LGHNA and CDR2 YSLEER. The CDR3 is CASSQQGQGDTEAFF. The CDR3 DNA is TGCGCCAGCAGCCAACAGGGACAGGGGGACACTGAAGCTTTCTTT.

This clonotype was recorded at least ten times. The J gene is TRBJ1-1, the V gene TRBV12-3 or TRBV12-4; 7 bases match TRBD1. There are 14 residues in the CDR3. The V gene end was trimmed by 6 bases and the J gene end by 0 bases; junction bases not matched to a gene: 4. CDR3 nucleotides: TGTGCCAGCAGACCGGGACAGCTGAACACTGAAGCTTTCTTT. Protein: CASRPGQLNTEAFF.

V usage is TRBV3-1 and J usage is TRBJ2-1; D is possibly TRBD1 or TRBD2 (5 bases each). Germline V CDR1 and CDR2: LGHDT, YNNKEL (reference sequence). Deletions cut 4 bases from V and 0 bases from J, with 22 bases between. This CDR3 has 19 amino acids. The CDR3: CASSRGLGDAPISYNEQFF. In DNA, the CDR3 is TGTGCCAGCAGCCGAGGACTGGGGGACGCCCCTATCTCCTACAATGAGCAGTTCTTC.

The rearrangement links TRBV7-2 to TRBJ2-1, with 11 bases aligning to TRBD2. V shed 1 base, J shed 4 bases, and the junction held 12 bases outside the gene matches. The CDR3 contains 19 residues. Germline lookup yields CDR1 SGHTA and CDR2 FQGNSA. The DNA of the CDR3 is TGTGCCAGCAGCTTAGACCCCCATAGAGCTAGCGGGAGGTACAATGAGCAGTTCTTC. It encodes CASSLDPHRASGRYNEQFF.

This clonotype was counted between two and nine times. V is TRBV18 and J is TRBJ1-1, with D uncertain. The CDR3 has 10 amino acids. V lost 5 bases to trimming and J lost 8 bases, with 6 bases between them. Per the germline V gene, CDR1 is KGHSH and CDR2 is LQKENI. This CDR3 is CASSGSEAFF. For the CDR3, the DNA is TGTGCCAGCTCAGGATCGGAAGCTTTCTTT.

The chain combines TRBV7-2 with TRBJ1-2; tentative D call: TRBD1 (6 bases). Germline CDR1 and CDR2: SGHTA and FQGNSA. CDR3 length: 13 amino acids. The V end lost 5 bases, the J end lost 8 bases, and 15 bases lay between the germline ends. CDR3 residues: CASSPGTLQGYTF. CDR3 DNA sequence: TGTGCCAGCAGCCCCGGGACACTGCAGGGCTACACCTTC.

The rearrangement uses TRBV10-3 and TRBJ1-6; 8 nucleotides line up with TRBD1. This CDR3 is built from 14 residues. CDR1 is ENHRY and CDR2 is SYGVKD in the germline V gene. V trimming: 6 bases; J trimming: 9 bases; junction bases outside the gene matches: 7. CDR3 DNA: TGTGCCATCAGACCGACAGGGGAAGGTTCACCCCTCCACTTT. Its translation is CAIRPTGEGSPLHF.

In this sample, this clonotype turned up a few times. The chain links TRBV6-2 or TRBV6-3 to TRBJ2-7, with D maybe TRBD1 (5 bases). The V end was cut by 2 bases, the J end by 2 bases, with 13 bases between. Germline lookup yields CDR1 MNHEY and CDR2 SVGEGT. The CDR3 contains 15 residues. For the CDR3, the DNA is TGTGCCAGCAGTTACCCTGCCGGACAACCCTACGAGCAGTACTTC. Protein product: CASSYPAGQPYEQYF.

The chain employs TRBV5-6 and TRBJ2-1; D is unresolved. The germline V gene has CDR1 SGHDT and CDR2 YYEEEE. The V gene lost 4 bases and the J gene lost 10 bases, with 15 bases spanning the gap. The CDR3 has 13 amino acids. CDR3 loop: CASSTRLGNEQFF. The DNA for the CDR3 is TGTGCCAGCAGCACCCGCTTAGGGAACGAGCAGTTCTTC.

This clonotype has a handful of counts. The genes are TRBV29-1 and TRBJ1-2; unclear D gene. The CDR3 is 12 residues long. V shed 4 bases and J shed 2 bases, with 8 bases lying between them. Germline V gives CDR1 SQVTM, CDR2 ANQGSEA. The CDR3 region is CSVVVGNYGYTF. The CDR3 region has the DNA TGCAGCGTTGTGGTGGGGAACTATGGCTACACCTTC.